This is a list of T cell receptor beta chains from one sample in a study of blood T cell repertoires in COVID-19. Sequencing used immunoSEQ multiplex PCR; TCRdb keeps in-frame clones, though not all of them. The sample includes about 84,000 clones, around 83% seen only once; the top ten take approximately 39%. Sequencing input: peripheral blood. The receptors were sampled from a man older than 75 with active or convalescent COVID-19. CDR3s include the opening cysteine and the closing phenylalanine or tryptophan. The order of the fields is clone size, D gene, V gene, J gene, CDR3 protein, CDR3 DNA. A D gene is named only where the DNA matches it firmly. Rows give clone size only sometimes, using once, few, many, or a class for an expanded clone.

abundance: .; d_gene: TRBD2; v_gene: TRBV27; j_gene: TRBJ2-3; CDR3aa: CASSWGGDTQYF; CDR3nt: TGTGCCAGCAGCTGGGGAGGGGATACGCAGTATTTT
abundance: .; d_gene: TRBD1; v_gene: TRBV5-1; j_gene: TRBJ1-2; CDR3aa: CASSPDRVGYGYTF; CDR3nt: TGCGCCAGCAGCCCGGACAGGGTGGGCTATGGCTACACCTTC
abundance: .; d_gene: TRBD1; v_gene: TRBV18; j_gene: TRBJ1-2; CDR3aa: CASSGGDRGKYGYTF; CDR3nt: TGTGCCAGCTCGGGCGGGGACAGGGGGAAGTATGGCTACACCTTC
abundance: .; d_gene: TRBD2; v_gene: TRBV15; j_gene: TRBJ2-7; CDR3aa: CATSRDPGGQYEQYF; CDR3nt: TGTGCCACCAGCAGAGATCCGGGGGGGCAGTACGAGCAGTACTTC
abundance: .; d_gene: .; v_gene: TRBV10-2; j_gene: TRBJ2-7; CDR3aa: CASRDTYGEQYF; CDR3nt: TGCGCCAGCAGGGACACCTACGGCGAGCAGTACTTC
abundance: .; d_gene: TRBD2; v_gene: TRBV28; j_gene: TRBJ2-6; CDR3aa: CASSLSLAGVGANVLTF; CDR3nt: TGTGCCAGCAGTTTATCCCTAGCGGGAGTTGGGGCCAACGTCCTGACTTTC
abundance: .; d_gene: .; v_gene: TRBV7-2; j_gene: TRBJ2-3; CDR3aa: CASSLGGGRAPDTQYF; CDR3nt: TGTGCCAGCAGCTTAGGGGGGGGCAGGGCCCCAGATACGCAGTATTTT
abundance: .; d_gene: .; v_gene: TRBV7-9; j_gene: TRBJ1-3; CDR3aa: CASGHRAYSGNTIYF; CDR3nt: TGTGCCAGCGGACACAGGGCTTACTCTGGAAACACCATATATTTT
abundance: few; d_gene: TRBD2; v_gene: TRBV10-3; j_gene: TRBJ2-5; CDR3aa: CAISILAGGETQYF; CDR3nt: TGTGCCATCAGCATTCTTGCGGGGGGAGAGACCCAGTACTTC
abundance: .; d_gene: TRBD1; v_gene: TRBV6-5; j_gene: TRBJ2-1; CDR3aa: CASSSGQGDRNEQFF; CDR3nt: TGTGCCAGCAGCTCCGGACAGGGGGATCGGAATGAGCAGTTCTTC
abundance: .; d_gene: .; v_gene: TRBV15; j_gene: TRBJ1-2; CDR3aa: CATSRDYRQGSGYTF; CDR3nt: TGTGCCACCAGCAGAGATTACAGGCAGGGTAGTGGCTACACCTTC
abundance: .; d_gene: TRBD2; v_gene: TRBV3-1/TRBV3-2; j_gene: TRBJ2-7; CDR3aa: CASSQGPSGGASYEQYF; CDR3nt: TGTGCCAGCAGCCAAGGCCCAAGCGGGGGGGCCTCCTACGAGCAGTACTTC
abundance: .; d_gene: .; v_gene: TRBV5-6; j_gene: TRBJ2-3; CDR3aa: CASSSGQRKRKDTQYF; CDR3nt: TGTGCCAGCAGCTCCGGACAGCGGAAGAGGAAAGATACGCAGTATTTT
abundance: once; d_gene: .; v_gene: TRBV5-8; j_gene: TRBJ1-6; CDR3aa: CASNRPQYNSPLHF; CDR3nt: TGTGCCAGCAATCGGCCACAGTATAATTCACCCCTCCACTTT
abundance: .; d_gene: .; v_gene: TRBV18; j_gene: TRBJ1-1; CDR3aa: CASSPAEMNTEAFF; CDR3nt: TGTGCCAGCTCACCAGCGGAGATGAACACTGAAGCTTTCTTT
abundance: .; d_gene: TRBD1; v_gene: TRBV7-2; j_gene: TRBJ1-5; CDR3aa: CASSRGQGMNQPQHF; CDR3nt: TGTGCCAGCAGCCGGGGACAGGGAATGAATCAGCCCCAGCATTTT
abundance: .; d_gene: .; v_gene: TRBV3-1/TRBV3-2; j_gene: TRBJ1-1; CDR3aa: CASSQQNTEAFF; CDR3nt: TGTGCCAGCAGCCAACAGAACACTGAAGCTTTCTTT
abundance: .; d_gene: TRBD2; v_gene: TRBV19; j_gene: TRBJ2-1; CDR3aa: CASSSRRELNEQFF; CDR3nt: TGTGCCAGTAGTAGCCGGCGGGAGCTCAATGAGCAGTTCTTC
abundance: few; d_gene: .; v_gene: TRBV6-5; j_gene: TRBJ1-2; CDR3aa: CASRKEGKWYGYTF; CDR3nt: TGTGCCAGCAGAAAGGAGGGGAAGTGGTATGGCTACACCTTC
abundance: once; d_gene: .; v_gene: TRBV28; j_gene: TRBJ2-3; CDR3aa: CASSRHTGKGTDTQYF; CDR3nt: TGTGCCAGCAGTCGCCATACAGGGAAAGGCACAGATACGCAGTATTTT
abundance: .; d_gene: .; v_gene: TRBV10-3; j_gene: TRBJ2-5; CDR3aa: CAISRQRSVGETQYF; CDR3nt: TGTGCCATCTCCCGCCAGAGGAGTGTGGGAGAGACCCAGTACTTC
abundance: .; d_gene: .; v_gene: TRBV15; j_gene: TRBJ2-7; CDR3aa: CATSRDLGPGEQYF; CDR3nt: TGTGCCACCAGCAGAGATCTGGGTCCGGGAGAGCAGTACTTC
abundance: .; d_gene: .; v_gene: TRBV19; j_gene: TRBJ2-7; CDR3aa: CASGVASGTYEQYF; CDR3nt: TGTGCCAGTGGAGTGGCGTCGGGAACCTACGAGCAGTACTTC
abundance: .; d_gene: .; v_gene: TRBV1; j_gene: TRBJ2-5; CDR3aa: CTVPSGGAWGETQYF; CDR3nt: TGCACCGTCCCTAGCGGGGGGGCCTGGGGAGAGACCCAGTACTTC
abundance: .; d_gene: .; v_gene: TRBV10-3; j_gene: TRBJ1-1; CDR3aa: CAISEDRLTEAFF; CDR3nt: TGTGCCATCAGTGAGGACAGGCTAACTGAAGCTTTCTTT
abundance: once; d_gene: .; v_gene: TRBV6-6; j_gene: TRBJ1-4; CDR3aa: CASSDRTAFNEKLFF; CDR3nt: TGTGCCAGCAGCGATAGGACAGCGTTTAATGAAAAACTGTTTTTT
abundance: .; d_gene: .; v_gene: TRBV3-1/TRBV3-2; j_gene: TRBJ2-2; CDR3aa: CASSQDSPRVRTGELFF; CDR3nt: TGTGCCAGCAGCCAAGATAGCCCCAGGGTAAGGACCGGGGAGCTGTTTTTT
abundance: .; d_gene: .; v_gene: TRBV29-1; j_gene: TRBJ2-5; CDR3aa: CSVVPPSETQYF; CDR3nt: TGCAGCGTTGTTCCCCCGTCGGAGACCCAGTACTTC
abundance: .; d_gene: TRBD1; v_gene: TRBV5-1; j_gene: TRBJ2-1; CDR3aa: CASSLGPGGFNEQFF; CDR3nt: TGCGCCAGCAGCTTGGGGCCAGGGGGCTTCAATGAGCAGTTCTTC
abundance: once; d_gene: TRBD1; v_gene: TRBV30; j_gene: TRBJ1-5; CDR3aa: CAWSLGTGTYSNQPQHF; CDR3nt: TGTGCCTGGAGCCTCGGGACAGGGACCTATAGCAATCAGCCCCAGCATTTT
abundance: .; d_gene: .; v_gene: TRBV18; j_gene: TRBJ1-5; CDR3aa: CASSPMRNQPQHF; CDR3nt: TGTGCCAGCTCACCTATGAGAAATCAGCCCCAGCATTTT
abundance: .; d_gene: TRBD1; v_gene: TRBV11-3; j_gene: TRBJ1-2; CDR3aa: CASSLVSPGQGNYGYTF; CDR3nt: TGTGCCAGCAGCTTGGTTTCACCGGGACAGGGTAACTATGGCTACACCTTC
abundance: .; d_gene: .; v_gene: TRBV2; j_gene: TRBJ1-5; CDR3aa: CASSVTGGSLYSNQPQHF; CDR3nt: TGTGCCAGCAGTGTTACGGGGGGTAGCCTATATAGCAATCAGCCCCAGCATTTT
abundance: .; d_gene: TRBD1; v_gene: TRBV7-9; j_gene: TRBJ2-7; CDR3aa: CASSPGTGGWNSYEQYF; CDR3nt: TGTGCCAGCAGCCCGGGGACAGGGGGGTGGAACTCCTACGAGCAGTACTTC
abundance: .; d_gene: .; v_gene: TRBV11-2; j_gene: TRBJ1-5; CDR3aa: CASSLGSGNQPQHF; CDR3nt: TGTGCCAGCAGCTTAGGGTCAGGGAATCAGCCCCAGCATTTT
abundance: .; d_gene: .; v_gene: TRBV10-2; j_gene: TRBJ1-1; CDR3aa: CASTKPRGQGSTEAFF; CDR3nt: TGCGCCAGCACCAAACCCCGAGGCCAGGGTAGCACTGAAGCTTTCTTT
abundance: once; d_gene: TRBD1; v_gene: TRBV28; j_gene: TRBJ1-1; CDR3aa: CASSSTGVIEAFF; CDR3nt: TGTGCCAGCAGCTCGACAGGGGTAATTGAAGCTTTCTTT
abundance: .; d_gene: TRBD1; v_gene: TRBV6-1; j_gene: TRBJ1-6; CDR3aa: CASSEAGQGASYNSPLHF; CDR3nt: TGTGCCAGCAGTGAAGCGGGGCAGGGGGCGTCCTATAATTCACCCCTCCACTTT
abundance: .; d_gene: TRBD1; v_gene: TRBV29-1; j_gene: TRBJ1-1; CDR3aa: CSVEGRHGTVNTEAFF; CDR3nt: TGCAGCGTTGAAGGCAGACATGGGACAGTGAACACTGAAGCTTTCTTT
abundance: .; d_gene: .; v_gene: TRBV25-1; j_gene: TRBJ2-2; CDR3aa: CASSSTVVLVTGELFF; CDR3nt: TGTGCCAGCAGTTCCACGGTTGTCCTCGTCACCGGGGAGCTGTTTTTT
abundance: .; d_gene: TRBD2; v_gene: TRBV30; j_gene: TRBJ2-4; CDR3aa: CAWSLAGENIQYF; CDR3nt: TGTGCCTGGAGTCTAGCGGGGGAAAACATTCAGTACTTC
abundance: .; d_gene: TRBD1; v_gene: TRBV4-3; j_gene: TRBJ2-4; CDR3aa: CASSHQQGAKNIQYF; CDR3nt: TGCGCCAGCAGCCACCAACAGGGGGCCAAAAACATTCAGTACTTC
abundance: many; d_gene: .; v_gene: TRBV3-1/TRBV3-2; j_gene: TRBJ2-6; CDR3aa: CASEPPGVSGANVLTF; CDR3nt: TGTGCCAGCGAACCCCCGGGGGTCTCTGGGGCCAACGTCCTGACTTTC
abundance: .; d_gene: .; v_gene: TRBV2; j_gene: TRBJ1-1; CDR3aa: CASSVAGKNEAFF; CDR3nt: TGTGCCAGCAGTGTGGCAGGGAAAAATGAAGCTTTCTTT
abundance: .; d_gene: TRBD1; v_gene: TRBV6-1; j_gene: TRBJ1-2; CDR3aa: CASSEDNRGGGYTF; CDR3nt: TGTGCCAGCAGTGAAGATAACAGGGGGGGTGGCTACACCTTC